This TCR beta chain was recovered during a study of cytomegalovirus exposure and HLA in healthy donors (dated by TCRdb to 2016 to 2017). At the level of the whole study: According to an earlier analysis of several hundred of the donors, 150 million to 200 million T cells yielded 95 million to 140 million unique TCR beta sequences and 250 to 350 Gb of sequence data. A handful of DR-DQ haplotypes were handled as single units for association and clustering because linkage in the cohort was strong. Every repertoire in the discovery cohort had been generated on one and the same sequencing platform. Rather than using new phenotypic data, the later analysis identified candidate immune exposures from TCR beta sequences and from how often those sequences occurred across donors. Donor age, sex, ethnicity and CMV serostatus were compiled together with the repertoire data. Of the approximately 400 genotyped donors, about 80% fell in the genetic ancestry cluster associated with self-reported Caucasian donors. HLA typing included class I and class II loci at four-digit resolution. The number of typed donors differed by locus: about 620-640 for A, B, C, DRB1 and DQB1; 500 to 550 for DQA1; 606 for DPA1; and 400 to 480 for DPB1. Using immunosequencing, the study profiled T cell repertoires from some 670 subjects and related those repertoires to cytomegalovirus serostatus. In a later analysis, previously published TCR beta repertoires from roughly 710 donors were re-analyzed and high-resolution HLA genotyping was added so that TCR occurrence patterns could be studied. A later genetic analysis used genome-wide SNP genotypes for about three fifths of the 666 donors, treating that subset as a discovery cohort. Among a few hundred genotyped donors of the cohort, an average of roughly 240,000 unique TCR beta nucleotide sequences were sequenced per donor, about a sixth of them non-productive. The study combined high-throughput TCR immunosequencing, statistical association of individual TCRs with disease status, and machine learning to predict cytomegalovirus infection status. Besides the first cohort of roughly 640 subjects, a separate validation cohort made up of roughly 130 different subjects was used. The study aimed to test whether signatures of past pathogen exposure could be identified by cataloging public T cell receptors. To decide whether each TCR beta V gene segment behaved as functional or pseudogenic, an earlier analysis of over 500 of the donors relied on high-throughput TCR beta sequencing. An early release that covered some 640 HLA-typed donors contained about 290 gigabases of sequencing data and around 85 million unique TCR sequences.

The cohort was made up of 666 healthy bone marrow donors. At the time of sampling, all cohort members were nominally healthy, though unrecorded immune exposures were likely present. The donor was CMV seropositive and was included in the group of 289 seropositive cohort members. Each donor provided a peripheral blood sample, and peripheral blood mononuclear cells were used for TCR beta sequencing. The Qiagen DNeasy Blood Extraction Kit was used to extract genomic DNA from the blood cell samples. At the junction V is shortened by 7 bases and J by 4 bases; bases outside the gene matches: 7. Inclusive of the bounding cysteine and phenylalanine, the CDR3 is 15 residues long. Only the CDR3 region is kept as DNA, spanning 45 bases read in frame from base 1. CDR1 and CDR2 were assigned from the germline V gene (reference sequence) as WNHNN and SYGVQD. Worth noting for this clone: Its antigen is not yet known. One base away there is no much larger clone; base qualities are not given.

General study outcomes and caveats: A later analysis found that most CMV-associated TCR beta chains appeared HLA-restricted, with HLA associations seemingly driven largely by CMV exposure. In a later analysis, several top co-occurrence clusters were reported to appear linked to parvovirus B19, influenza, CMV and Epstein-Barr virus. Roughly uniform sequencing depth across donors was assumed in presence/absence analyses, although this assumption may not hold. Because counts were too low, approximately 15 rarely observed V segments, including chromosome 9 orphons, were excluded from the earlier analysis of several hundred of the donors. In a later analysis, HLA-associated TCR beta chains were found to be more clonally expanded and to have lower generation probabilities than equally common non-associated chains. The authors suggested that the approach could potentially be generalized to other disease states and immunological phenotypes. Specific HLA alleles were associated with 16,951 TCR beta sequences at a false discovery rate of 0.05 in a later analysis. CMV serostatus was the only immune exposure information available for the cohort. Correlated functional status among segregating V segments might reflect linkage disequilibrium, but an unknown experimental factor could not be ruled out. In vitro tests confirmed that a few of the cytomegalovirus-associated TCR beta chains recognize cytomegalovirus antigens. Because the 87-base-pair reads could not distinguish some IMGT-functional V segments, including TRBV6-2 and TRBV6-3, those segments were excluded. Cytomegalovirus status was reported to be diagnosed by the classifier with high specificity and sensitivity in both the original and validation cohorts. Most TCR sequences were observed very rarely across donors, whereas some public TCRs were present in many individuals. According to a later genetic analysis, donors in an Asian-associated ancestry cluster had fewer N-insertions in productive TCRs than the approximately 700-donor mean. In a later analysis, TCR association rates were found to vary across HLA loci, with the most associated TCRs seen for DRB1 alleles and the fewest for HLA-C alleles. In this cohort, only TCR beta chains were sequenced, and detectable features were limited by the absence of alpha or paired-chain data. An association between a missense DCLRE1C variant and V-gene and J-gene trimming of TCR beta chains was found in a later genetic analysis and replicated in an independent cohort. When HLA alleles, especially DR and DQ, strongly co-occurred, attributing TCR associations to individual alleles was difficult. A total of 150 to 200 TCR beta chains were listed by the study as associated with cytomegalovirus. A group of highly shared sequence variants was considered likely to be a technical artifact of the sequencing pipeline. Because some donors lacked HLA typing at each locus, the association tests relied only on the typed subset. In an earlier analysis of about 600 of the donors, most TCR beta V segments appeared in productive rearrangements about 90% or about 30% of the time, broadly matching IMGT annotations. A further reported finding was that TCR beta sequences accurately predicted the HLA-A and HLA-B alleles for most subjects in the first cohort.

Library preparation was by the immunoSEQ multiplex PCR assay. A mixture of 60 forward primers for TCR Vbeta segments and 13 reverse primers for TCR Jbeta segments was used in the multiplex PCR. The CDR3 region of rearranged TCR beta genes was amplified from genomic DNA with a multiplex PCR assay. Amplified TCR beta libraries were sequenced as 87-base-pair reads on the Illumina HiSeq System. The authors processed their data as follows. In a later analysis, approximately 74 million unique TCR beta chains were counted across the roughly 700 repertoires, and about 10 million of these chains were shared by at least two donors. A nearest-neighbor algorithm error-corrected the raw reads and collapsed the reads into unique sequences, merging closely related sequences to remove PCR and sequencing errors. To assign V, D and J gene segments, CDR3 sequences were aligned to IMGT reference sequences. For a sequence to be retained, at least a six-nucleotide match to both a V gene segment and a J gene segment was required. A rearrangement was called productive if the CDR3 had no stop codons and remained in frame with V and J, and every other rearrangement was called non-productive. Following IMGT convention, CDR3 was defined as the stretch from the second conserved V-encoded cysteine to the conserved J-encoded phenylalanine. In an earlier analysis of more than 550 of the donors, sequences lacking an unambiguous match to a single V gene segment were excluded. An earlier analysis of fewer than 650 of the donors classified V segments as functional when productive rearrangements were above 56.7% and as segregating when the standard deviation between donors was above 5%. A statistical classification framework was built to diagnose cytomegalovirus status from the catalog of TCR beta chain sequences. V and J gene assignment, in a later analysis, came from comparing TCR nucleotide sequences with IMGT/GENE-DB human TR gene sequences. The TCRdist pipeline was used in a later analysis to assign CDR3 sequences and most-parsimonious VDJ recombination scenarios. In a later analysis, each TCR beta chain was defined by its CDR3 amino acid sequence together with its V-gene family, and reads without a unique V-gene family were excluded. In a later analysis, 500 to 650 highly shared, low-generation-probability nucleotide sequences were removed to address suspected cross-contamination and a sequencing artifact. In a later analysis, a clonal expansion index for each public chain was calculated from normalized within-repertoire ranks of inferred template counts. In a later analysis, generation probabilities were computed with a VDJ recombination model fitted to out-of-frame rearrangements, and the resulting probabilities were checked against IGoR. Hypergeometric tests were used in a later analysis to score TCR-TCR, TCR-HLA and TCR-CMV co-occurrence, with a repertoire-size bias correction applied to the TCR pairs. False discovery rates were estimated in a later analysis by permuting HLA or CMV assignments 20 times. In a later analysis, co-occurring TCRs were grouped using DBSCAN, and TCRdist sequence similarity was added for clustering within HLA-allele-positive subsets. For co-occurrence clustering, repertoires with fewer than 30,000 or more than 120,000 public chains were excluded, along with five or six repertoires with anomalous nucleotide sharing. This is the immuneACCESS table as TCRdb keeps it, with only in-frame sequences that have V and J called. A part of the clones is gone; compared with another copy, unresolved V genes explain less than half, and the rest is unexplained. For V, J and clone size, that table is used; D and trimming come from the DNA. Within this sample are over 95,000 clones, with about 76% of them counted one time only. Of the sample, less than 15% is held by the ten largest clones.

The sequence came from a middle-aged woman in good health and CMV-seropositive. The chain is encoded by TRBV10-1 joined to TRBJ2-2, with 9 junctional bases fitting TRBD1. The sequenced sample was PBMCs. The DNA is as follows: TGCGCCAGCAACCCCGGGACAGGGTTCACCGGGGAGCTGTTTTTT. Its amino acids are CASNPGTGFTGELFF.